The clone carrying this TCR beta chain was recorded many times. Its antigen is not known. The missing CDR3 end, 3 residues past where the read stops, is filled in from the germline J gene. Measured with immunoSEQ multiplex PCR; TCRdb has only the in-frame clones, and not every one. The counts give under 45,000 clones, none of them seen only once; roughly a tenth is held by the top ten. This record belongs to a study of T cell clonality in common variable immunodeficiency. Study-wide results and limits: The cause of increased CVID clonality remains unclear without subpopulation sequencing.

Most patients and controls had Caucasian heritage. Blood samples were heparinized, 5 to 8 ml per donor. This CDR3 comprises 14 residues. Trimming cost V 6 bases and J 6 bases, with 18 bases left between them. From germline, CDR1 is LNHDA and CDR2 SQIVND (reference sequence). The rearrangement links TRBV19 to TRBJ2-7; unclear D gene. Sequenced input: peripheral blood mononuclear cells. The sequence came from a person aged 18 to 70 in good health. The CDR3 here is CASSPSMVGAEQYF. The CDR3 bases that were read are TGTGCCAGTAGCCCAAGCATGGTGGGCGCCGAG. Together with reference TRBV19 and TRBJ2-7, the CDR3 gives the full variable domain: DGGITQSPKYLFRKEGQNVTLSCEQNLNHDAMYWYRQDPGQGLRLIYYSQIVNDFQKGDIAEGYSVSREKKESFPLTVTSAQKNPTAFYLCASSPSMVGAEQYFGPGTRLTVT.